These 4 T cell receptor beta chains originate from one sample sequenced in a study of OX40 agonist ivuxolimab in advanced cancers. Clones were sequenced by immunoSEQ multiplex PCR, and TCRdb holds only the in-frame ones, with some missing. The sample carries 66,000 or so clones, about three quarters recorded once. Sample: CD4+ or CD8+ T cells sorted from blood, taken in a trial of the OX40 agonist ivuxolimab. These receptors originate from an adult with an advanced solid tumor such as melanoma, head and neck, liver or kidney cancer.

The chain couples TRBV10-3 to TRBJ2-2; D gene unclear. V lost 3 bases to trimming and J lost 5 bases, with 16 bases between them. The CDR3 is 16 residues long. Germline CDR1 is ENHRY and CDR2 is SYGVKD. The DNA of the CDR3 is TGTGCCATCAGTGATACCCCCGGCGGCGTTACCGGGGAGCTGTTTTTT. Protein: CAISDTPGGVTGELFF.

J is TRBJ1-2 and V is TRBV5-1; TRBD1 aligns across 7 bases. Germline-derived CDR1 and CDR2 are SGHRS and YFSETQ. J lost 6 bases, V lost 3 bases, and 8 bases had no gene match. This CDR3 contains 14 residues. CDR3 bases: TGCGCCAGCAGCTCCAGACAGGGACGGGATGGCTACACCTTC. Translation gives CASSSRQGRDGYTF.

The chain has TRBV30 and TRBJ2-5; 10 bases match TRBD1. The CDR3 extends over 15 amino acids. Losses at the gene ends were 4 bases for V and 7 bases for J; bases not matched to a gene: 12. Germline V gene lookup returns CDR1 GTSNPN and CDR2 SVGIG (reference sequence). The CDR3 here is CAWIDRDRGTRTQYF. The CDR3 DNA reads as TGTGCCTGGATAGATCGGGACAGGGGAACTAGGACCCAGTACTTC.

This clone was observed at least ten times. The rearrangement links TRBV5-6 to TRBJ1-1, with TRBD1 matching 7 bases. The CDR3 is 12 amino acids. The V segment lost 4 bases and the J segment 8 bases; nucleotides outside the gene matches: 5. CDR1 is SGHDT and CDR2 is YYEEEE in the germline V gene. CDR3 amino acids: CASSAGTAEAFF. DNA of the CDR3: TGTGCCAGCAGCGCTGGGACAGCCGAAGCTTTCTTT.